This T cell receptor beta chain was sequenced during a study of control samples from healthy donors and cancer patients. Measured with immunoSEQ multiplex PCR; TCRdb has only the in-frame clones, and not every one. The sample shows tens of thousands of clones, about 83% of them seen only once. This CDR3 has 15 amino acids. CDR1 is SNHLY and CDR2 is FYNNEI in the germline V gene. Trimming removed 3 bases at V and 4 bases at J, with 10 bases between. The chain recombines TRBV2 with TRBJ1-6; D ambiguous. Sequencing was done on a sample of PBMCs. This sequence originates from a woman aged 40-49 years with lung cancer. This CDR3 reads CASSDPGEYNSPLHF. CDR3 DNA: TGTGCCAGCAGTGATCCAGGAGAGTATAATTCACCCCTCCACTTT. The variable domain in full, with the rest retrieved from reference TRBV2 and TRBJ1-6, is EPEVTQTPSHQVTQMGQEVILRCVPISNHLYFYWYRQILGQKVEFLVSFYNNEISEKSEIFDDQFSVERPDGSNFTLKIRSTKLEDSAMYFCASSDPGEYNSPLHFGNGTRLTVT.